A single sample gave rise to the 4 T cell receptor beta chains below, sequenced in a study of blood T cell repertoires in COVID-19. Assay: immunoSEQ multiplex PCR; the TCRdb copy retains only in-frame clones and omits some. The table lists fewer than 85,000 clones, 60% to 80% of them singletons, with approximately 2.3% in the top ten. Sequencing used peripheral blood. The receptors here all came from an older man with COVID-19, enrolled during active disease.

The gene calls are TRBV28 and TRBJ2-7, with D perhaps matching TRBD1 (5 bases). V was clipped by 3 bases and J by 2 bases, with 8 bases between them. The CDR3 loop spans 13 amino acids. The germline V gene encodes CDR1 MDHEN and CDR2 SYDVKM. The DNA of the CDR3 is TGTGCCAGCAGTTTGGTCAGGGCCTACGAGCAGTACTTC. Residues: CASSLVRAYEQYF.

The chain is built from TRBV3-1 (or the pseudogene TRBV3-2) and TRBJ2-5; D is undetermined. There are 13 residues in the CDR3. Trimming took off 1 base at V and 7 bases at J, with 10 bases between the two ends. Germline V gene sequence: CDR1 LGHDT, CDR2 YNNKEL (reference sequence). This chain's CDR3 is CASSQAERVTQYF. CDR3 nucleotides: TGTGCCAGCAGCCAAGCTGAAAGAGTGACCCAGTACTTC.

J is TRBJ2-5 and V is TRBV24-1, with D uncertain. CDR1 is KGHDR, CDR2 SFDVKD, per germline. The ends were cut back, 6 bases at V and 1 base at J, with 8 bases in the middle. This CDR3 has 13 amino acids. Here the CDR3 reads CATSSILQETQYF. The CDR3, as DNA: TGTGCCACCAGTTCTATTCTCCAAGAGACCCAGTACTTC.

V gene TRBV9 combines with J gene TRBJ2-3; 7 bases fit TRBD1. The CDR3 is made up of 15 amino acids. Germline lookup yields CDR1 SGDLS and CDR2 YYNGEE. The trim removed 0 bases at V and 3 bases at J, leaving 4 bases unmatched. CDR3 sequence: CASSVGSQGTDTQYF. For the CDR3, the DNA is TGTGCCAGCAGCGTAGGGTCACAGGGGACAGATACGCAGTATTTT. Drawing the rest from reference TRBV9 and TRBJ2-3, the complete variable domain is DSGVTQTPKHLITATGQRVTLRCSPRSGDLSVYWYQQSLDQGLQFLIQYYNGEERAKGNILERFSAQQFPDLHSELNLSSLELGDSALYFCASSVGSQGTDTQYFGPGTRLTVL.